The 6 T cell receptor beta chains listed next were all sequenced from one sample in a study of shared clonotypes between healthy human individuals. Profiling relied on immunoSEQ multiplex PCR, and the TCRdb table lists in-frame clones only, not all of them. The table shows about half a million clones, with over 70% occurring only once. Material for sequencing was PBMCs. The receptors stem from a middle-aged woman in good health. Some clones in this sample may be carry-over from other donors' samples.

The J gene is TRBJ1-1, the V gene TRBV4-1, with TRBD1 matching over 11 bases. The length of the CDR3 is 14 residues. J lost 7 bases, V lost 6 bases, and 7 bases had no gene match. The germline V gene encodes CDR1 MGHRA and CDR2 YSYEKL. The CDR3 spells CASSRTGGGLEAFF. CDR3 nucleotides: TGCGCCAGCAGTCGGACAGGGGGCGGGCTTGAAGCTTTCTTT.

This clone occurred once. The V and J genes are TRBV7-8 and TRBJ2-7; perhaps TRBD1 as D (6 bases). The CDR3 spans 15 residues. Trimming took 2 bases from V and 2 from J, leaving 13 bases between them. Germline assignment: CDR1 SGHVS and CDR2 FQNEAQ. As DNA, the CDR3 is TGTGCCAGCAGCTTAACCAGGGGCCGAGCCTACGAGCAGTACTTC. The encoded protein is CASSLTRGRAYEQYF.

Worth noting for this clone: At one end, the junction sequence differs from germline, possibly due to a read error. The chain's CDR3 is CGSGLGGMGYYEQYF. CDR3 sequence (DNA): TGTGGCAGCGGTTTAGGGGGGATGGGGTACTACGAGCAGTACTTC. The rearrangement links TRBV27 to TRBJ2-5, with D tentatively TRBD1 or TRBD2 (6 bases each). The J call may be incorrect, as the DNA end agrees better with TRBJ2-7. The CDR3 length is 15 residues. Germline assignment: CDR1 MNHEY and CDR2 SMNVEV (reference sequence).

This chain joins TRBV27 and TRBJ2-2; no reliable D call. The CDR3 covers 13 residues. CDR1 and CDR2 from the germline V gene are MNHEY and SMNVEV (reference sequence). Trimming removed 6 bases at V and 3 bases at J, with 8 bases between. The CDR3 region has the DNA TGTGCCAGCAGGGCAGTTCACACCGGGGAGCTGTTTTTT. Amino acids: CASRAVHTGELFF.

This clone occurred many times. The chain uses TRBV6-5 and TRBJ2-6, with D uncertain. V lost 6 bases and J 0 bases, leaving 9 bases between the germline ends. The CDR3 consists of 15 residues. Germline loops: CDR1 MNHEY, CDR2 SVGAGI. CDR3 nucleotide sequence: TGTGCCAGCAGCTGGGCCGACTCTGGGGCCAACGTCCTGACTTTC. Its translation: CASSWADSGANVLTF.

V usage is TRBV4-3 and J usage is TRBJ2-7; 10 bases map to TRBD2. The V gene end was trimmed by 4 bases and the J gene end by 2 bases; junction bases not matched to a gene: 11. The germline CDR1 and CDR2 sequences are LGHNA and YSLEER. CDR3 length: 17 amino acids. The CDR3 DNA reads as TGCGCCAGCAGCCCCATAACAGGGACTAGCGCACCCTACGAGCAGTACTTC. This gives the protein CASSPITGTSAPYEQYF.